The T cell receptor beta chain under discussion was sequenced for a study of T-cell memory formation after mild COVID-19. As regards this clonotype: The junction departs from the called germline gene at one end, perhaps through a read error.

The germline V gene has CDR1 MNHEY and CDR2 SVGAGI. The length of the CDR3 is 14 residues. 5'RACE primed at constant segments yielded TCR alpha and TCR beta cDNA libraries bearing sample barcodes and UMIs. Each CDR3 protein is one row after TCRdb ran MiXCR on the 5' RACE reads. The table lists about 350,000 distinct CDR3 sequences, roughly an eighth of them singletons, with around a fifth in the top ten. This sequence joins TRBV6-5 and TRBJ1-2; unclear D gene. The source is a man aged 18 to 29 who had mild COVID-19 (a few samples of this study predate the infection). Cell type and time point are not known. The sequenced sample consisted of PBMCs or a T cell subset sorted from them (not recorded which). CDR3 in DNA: TGTGCCAGCAGTTACTCGAGTCAAAACTATGGCTGCACCTTC. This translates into CASSYSSQNYGCTF.